These 25 T cell receptor beta chains came from one sample sequenced in a study of T-cell memory formation after mild COVID-19. TCRdb reprocessed the 5' RACE reads via MiXCR and lists one record per CDR3 protein. The sample carries 300,000 or so distinct CDR3 sequences, under 20% recorded once. Sequencing used PBMCs or a T cell subset sorted from them (not recorded which). The receptors stem from a man aged 18 to 29 who had mild COVID-19 (a few samples of this study predate the infection). Cell type and time point are not known.

This clonotype occurred a few times. The rearrangement uses TRBV7-2 and TRBJ1-2, with D unclear. The ends were cut back, 1 base at V and 1 base at J, with 10 bases in the middle. Germline V gives CDR1 SGHTA, CDR2 FQGNSA. This CDR3 has 15 amino acids. The DNA for the CDR3 is TGTGCCAGCAGCTTAGAGCCCGGGTTTAACTATGGCTACACCTTC. Protein sequence: CASSLEPGFNYGYTF.

The gene calls are TRBV6-5 and TRBJ2-1; TRBD2 agrees at 10 bases. The germline V gene encodes CDR1 MNHEY and CDR2 SVGAGI. Trimming removed 6 bases from V and 3 bases from J; junction bases left unmatched: 11. The CDR3 runs 17 residues. The CDR3 nucleotides are TGTGCCAGCAGACTCTCTAGCGGGGGCCCCGTCTACAATGAGCAGTTCTTC. It encodes CASRLSSGGPVYNEQFF.

J is TRBJ2-5 and V is TRBV5-1, with 8 nucleotides matching TRBD2. This CDR3 spans 15 amino acids. V lost 4 bases, J lost 2 bases, and 7 bases stayed unmatched. CDR1 is SGHRS and CDR2 is YFSETQ in the germline V gene. The CDR3 here is CASSIAGLRQETQYF. CDR3 in DNA: TGCGCCAGCAGCATAGCGGGGCTACGACAAGAGACCCAGTACTTC.

This clonotype has a handful of counts. This chain joins TRBV29-1 and TRBJ2-7; D gene unclear. V lost 4 bases to trimming and J lost 2 bases, with 12 bases between them. This CDR3 is built from 13 residues. Germline CDR1 is SQVTM and CDR2 is ANQGSEA. CDR3 loop: CSVVGQTPYEQYV. Here the CDR3 DNA reads TGCAGCGTTGTTGGGCAGACACCCTACGAGCAGTACGTC.

This chain uses TRBV6-2 or TRBV6-3 with TRBJ2-5; 10 nucleotides align to TRBD1. This CDR3 region has 15 residues. CDR1 MNHEY and CDR2 SVGEGT come from the germline V gene. The V gene end was trimmed by 6 bases and the J gene end by 6 bases; junction bases not matched to a gene: 10. For the CDR3, the DNA is TGTGCCAGCAGACCCGACAGGGGGCCAAAGAAGACCCAGTACTTC. Its translation is CASRPDRGPKKTQYF.

A few counts support this clonotype. This chain uses TRBV4-1 with TRBJ2-5; the match to TRBD1 covers 7 bases. The CDR3 extends over 16 amino acids. Per the germline V gene, CDR1 is MGHRA and CDR2 is YSYEKL. Losses at the gene ends were 3 bases for V and 2 bases for J; bases not matched to a gene: 9. CDR3 sequence reads: CASSQIPGQLQETQYF. DNA of the CDR3: TGCGCCAGCAGCCAGATTCCGGGACAGTTACAAGAGACCCAGTACTTC.

This clonotype has more than one count but fewer than ten. This rearrangement joins TRBV18 to TRBJ2-5, with 8 positions matching TRBD2. From germline, CDR1 is KGHSH and CDR2 LQKENI. This CDR3 is built from 17 residues. The trim removed 0 bases at V and 1 base at J, leaving 7 bases unmatched. CDR3: CASSPPSLAGGQETQYF. CDR3 bases: TGTGCCAGCTCACCACCGAGTTTGGCGGGGGGCCAAGAGACCCAGTACTTC.

The rearrangement links TRBV3-1 to TRBJ2-2; D might be TRBD2 (6 bases). Trimming shortened V by 1 base and J by 5 bases, and 11 bases separated the two germline ends. Germline-derived CDR1 and CDR2 are LGHDT and YNNKEL (reference sequence). The CDR3 is 15 amino acids. The CDR3 nucleotides are TGTGCCAGCAGCCAAGCGGCGGGAACTACCGGGGAGCTGTTTTTT. This gives the protein CASSQAAGTTGELFF.

This chain connects TRBV6-2 or TRBV6-3 to TRBJ2-1; no clear D gene. The CDR3 totals 12 residues. V was cut by 6 bases and J by 8 bases, with 11 bases left in between. Germline-derived CDR1 and CDR2 are MNHEY and SVGEGT. CDR3 nucleotides: TGTGCCAGCAGATCTCAGTTCCATGAGCAGTTCTTC. It specifies CASRSQFHEQFF.

This clonotype was seen more than once but under ten times. The chain uses TRBV24-1 and TRBJ2-2, with 7 bases aligning to TRBD1. V dropped 10 bases and J dropped 7; count of bases not matched to a gene: 14. Germline CDR1 is KGHDR and CDR2 is SFDVKD. The CDR3 is made up of 15 amino acids. DNA of the CDR3: TGTGCCACGAGGCCCGACGGGGACAGTAGCGGGGAGCTGTTTTTT. Residues: CATRPDGDSSGELFF.

This clonotype was recorded many times. The CDR3 DNA reads TGCGCCAGCAGCTACGGACTAGCGAACACCGGGGAGCTGTTTTTT. It is translated as CASSYGLANTGELFF. V and J are TRBV5-1 and TRBJ2-2; 7 nucleotides line up with TRBD2. Looked up from germline, CDR1 is SGHRS and CDR2 is YFSETQ. V trimming: 3 bases; J trimming: 0 bases; junction bases outside the gene matches: 2. This CDR3 comprises 15 residues. Full variable domain (missing parts from reference TRBV5-1 and TRBJ2-2): KAGVTQTPRYLIKTRGQQVTLSCSPISGHRSVSWYQQTPGQGLQFLFEYFSETQRNKGNFPGRFSGRQFSNSRSEMNVSTLELGDSALYLCASSYGLANTGELFFGEGSRLTVL.

This clonotype showed up just a few times. This sequence joins TRBV28 and TRBJ2-5; no clear D. Germline values: CDR1 MDHEN, CDR2 SYDVKM. V lost 10 bases and J lost 5, with 11 bases in between. The CDR3 runs to 11 residues. DNA of the CDR3: TGTGCCACCGAGATGAGGGAGACCCAGTACTTC. This sequence encodes CATEMRETQYF.

This clonotype was detected only a few times. V is TRBV7-2 and J is TRBJ1-6, with D perhaps TRBD1 (5 bases). Germline CDR1 SGHTA, CDR2 FQGNSA. Trimming stripped 0 bases from V and 6 bases from J, with 12 bases between. The CDR3 extends over 16 amino acids. The CDR3, as DNA: TGTGCCAGCAGCTTAGCGGGGCCCATCCTTAATTCACCCCTCCACTTT. This sequence encodes CASSLAGPILNSPLHF.

The chain is built from TRBV9 and TRBJ2-1; D not certain. This CDR3 has 16 residues. Germline V gene sequence: CDR1 SGDLS, CDR2 YYNGEE. Trimming stripped 0 bases from V and 7 bases from J, with 17 bases between. CDR3 DNA sequence: TGTGCCAGCAGCGTAGCTGGCCAAAATGTGGGGAATGAGCAGTTCTTC. This gives the protein CASSVAGQNVGNEQFF.

This clonotype came up a few times. The chain links TRBV5-1 to TRBJ1-1, with 7 positions matching TRBD1. The V and J ends lost 0 bases and 6 bases, in that order; junction bases with no gene match: 5. Germline CDR1 is SGHRS and CDR2 is YFSETQ. The CDR3 totals 14 residues. The CDR3, as DNA: TGCGCCAGCAGCTTGGGGGACAGCAGACCTGAAGCTTTCTTT. This sequence encodes CASSLGDSRPEAFF.

This rearrangement joins TRBV7-2 to TRBJ2-5, with D perhaps TRBD1 (6 bases). Looked up from germline, CDR1 is SGHTA and CDR2 is FQGNSA. CDR3 length equals 15 residues. V was clipped by 5 bases and J by 1 base, with 14 bases between them. CDR3 nucleotides: TGTGCCAGCAGCCGTCACCTAGGGGGCCAAGAGACCCAGTACTTC. It specifies CASSRHLGGQETQYF.

V is TRBV6-5 and J is TRBJ1-4, with D possibly being TRBD1 (6 bases). The V gene's germline CDR1 is MNHEY and CDR2 SVGAGI. The CDR3 runs 16 residues. V dropped 0 bases and J dropped 2 bases, with 10 bases sitting between them. DNA for the CDR3: TGTGCCAGCAGTTACTCAGGGACATATACTAATGAAAAACTGTTTTTT. Translating it yields CASSYSGTYTNEKLFF.

Only a few counts were recorded for this clonotype. The chain couples TRBV7-2 to TRBJ1-2; D perhaps matches TRBD1 (6 bases). Trimming took off 5 bases at V and 5 bases at J, with 21 bases between the two ends. Germline V CDR1 and CDR2: SGHTA, FQGNSA. The CDR3 consists of 16 residues. CDR3 in amino acids: CASSEGGGLGNYGYTF. The CDR3, as DNA: TGTGCCAGCAGCGAGGGAGGGGGACTCGGTAATTATGGCTACACCTTC.

This clonotype appeared a single time. This likely comes from a read error, as the CDR3 has no conserved phenylalanine or tryptophan at its end. This chain connects TRBV7-2 to TRBJ2-5; 7 bases match TRBD2. The V gene end was trimmed by 2 bases and the J gene end by 2 bases; junction bases not matched to a gene: 2. Germline CDR1 and CDR2: SGHTA and FQGNSA. The CDR3 consists of 14 residues. The DNA of the CDR3 is TGTGCCAGCAGCTTAATCGGGGGGCAAGAGACCCAGTACCTC. Translating gives CASSLIGGQETQYL.

This clonotype was found a few times. This chain joins TRBV4-3 and TRBJ1-2; 12 bases are a match to TRBD1. Germline CDR1 is LGHNA and CDR2 is YSLEER. The CDR3 has 16 residues. V shed 1 base, J shed 7 bases, and the junction held 7 bases outside the gene matches. Here the CDR3 DNA reads TGCGCCAGCAGCCAAGGTGGTCGGGACAGGGGGCTTGGCTACACCTTC. Protein sequence: CASSQGGRDRGLGYTF.

DNA of the CDR3: TGTGCCAGCAGTTTAAGAAGAGGACAGGGGAACATTCAGTACTTC. Its protein is CASSLRRGQGNIQYF. The V and J genes are TRBV12-3 or TRBV12-4 and TRBJ2-4, with 9 bases matching TRBD1. CDR3 size: 15 residues. V lost 2 bases and J lost 7; bases outside the gene matches: 6.

This clonotype was detected only a few times. This rearrangement joins TRBV3-1 to TRBJ1-4; a weak D match, TRBD1 (6 bases). CDR3 size: 17 residues. The germline gives CDR1 LGHDT, CDR2 YNNKEL (reference sequence). The V end lost 3 bases, the J end lost 7 bases, and 21 bases lay between the germline ends. CDR3 sequence: CASSQILTGPRGEKLFF. As DNA, the CDR3 is TGTGCCAGCAGCCAGATCCTTACCGGACCCAGGGGTGAAAAACTGTTTTTT.

The chain has TRBV7-9 and TRBJ1-4; D unresolved. The CDR3 has 12 amino acids. CDR1 and CDR2 from the germline V gene are SEHNR and FQNEAQ (reference sequence). The V end lost 2 bases, the J end lost 8 bases, and 6 bases lay between the germline ends. As DNA, the CDR3 is TGTGCCAGCAGCTTAAGCCTCGAAAAACTGTTTTTT. Translating it yields CASSLSLEKLFF.

This clonotype was detected only a few times. This chain joins TRBV4-2 and TRBJ1-2; the D gene is possibly TRBD1 (6 bases). CDR1 is LGHNA, CDR2 YNFKEQ, per germline. Trimming took off 4 bases at V and 7 bases at J, with 16 bases between the two ends. This CDR3 spans 14 amino acids. The CDR3 loop is CASSLKTGQAGYTF. CDR3 sequence (DNA): TGTGCCAGCAGCCTAAAGACAGGCCAGGCTGGCTACACCTTC.

In its sample, this clonotype was seen a few times. The V gene is TRBV3-1, the J gene TRBJ2-2, with unresolved D. Trimming removed 4 bases from V and 1 base from J, with 10 bases in between. This CDR3 has 15 amino acids. Germline values: CDR1 LGHDT, CDR2 YNNKEL (reference sequence). In DNA, the CDR3 is TGTGCCAGCAGCCCCCACGGGCTGAACACCGGGGAGCTGTTTTTT. Translating it yields CASSPHGLNTGELFF.